These T cell receptor beta chains were read from a single sample in a study of shared clonotypes between healthy human individuals. Sequencing was performed with immunoSEQ multiplex PCR; in TCRdb, only in-frame clones are kept and a portion is missing. The sample lists roughly 2,000,000 clones; over 85% were seen once. Sequenced: naive CD8+ T cells sorted from blood. The receptor source for this set is a man aged 18 to 30 in good health. Both conserved end residues are part of each CDR3. Each record gives: V gene, D gene, clone size, J gene, CDR3 protein, CDR3 DNA. The D gene is left open where the match is weak. The size of a clone is reported for some rows only, either as once, few or many, or as a class for expanded clones.

TRBV6-5,TRBD1,.,TRBJ1-1,CASSYKGASMNTEAFF,TGTGCCAGCAGTTATAAGGGGGCGTCGATGAACACTGAAGCTTTCTTT
TRBV5-5,.,.,TRBJ2-7,CASSLIQGGYEQYF,TGTGCCAGCAGCTTGATACAGGGTGGGTACGAGCAGTACTTC
TRBV11-2,.,.,TRBJ1-4,CASSLVGSLGEKLFF,TGTGCCAGCAGCTTAGTCGGCAGTCTAGGGGAAAAACTGTTTTTT
TRBV30,TRBD1,.,TRBJ2-1,CAWTTGASSYNEQFF,TGTGCCTGGACGACAGGGGCCAGCTCCTACAATGAGCAGTTCTTC
TRBV9,.,.,TRBJ2-3,CASSPRRLADTQYF,TGTGCCAGCAGCCCCCGGCGGTTGGCAGATACGCAGTATTTT
TRBV13,.,.,TRBJ2-7,CASSPSEQTYEQYF,TGTGCCAGCAGCCCCTCCGAACAGACGTACGAGCAGTACTTC
TRBV10-3,.,.,TRBJ2-5,CAIRKQYQETQYF,TGTGCCATCAGAAAGCAGTACCAAGAGACCCAGTACTTC
TRBV28,TRBD1,.,TRBJ2-1,CASRTGTEDNEQFF,TGTGCCAGCAGAACCGGGACAGAGGATAATGAGCAGTTCTTC
TRBV2,TRBD2,.,TRBJ2-3,CASNSRILAGVLDTQYF,TGTGCCAGCAACAGCAGAATACTAGCGGGGGTATTAGATACGCAGTATTTT
TRBV30,.,.,TRBJ2-3,CAWSPPGASWIGTDTQYF,TGTGCCTGGAGCCCCCCCGGAGCTAGCTGGATCGGCACAGATACGCAGTATTTT
TRBV30,TRBD2,.,TRBJ2-7,CAWTPGLAGYEQYF,TGTGCCTGGACCCCGGGACTAGCGGGCTACGAGCAGTACTTC
TRBV19,TRBD1,.,TRBJ2-7,CASSIGTGVEQYF,TGTGCCAGTAGTATCGGGACAGGGGTCGAGCAGTACTTC
TRBV6-5,.,.,TRBJ2-7,CASSYSDGSSYEQYF,TGTGCCAGCAGTTACTCAGACGGGAGCAGCTACGAGCAGTACTTC
TRBV4-3,TRBD2,.,TRBJ2-5,CASSPGLDQETQYF,TGCGCCAGCAGCCCCGGACTAGACCAAGAGACCCAGTACTTC
TRBV14,.,once,TRBJ2-7,CASSRGRGEQYF,TGTGCCAGCAGCAGAGGACGGGGCGAGCAGTACTTC
TRBV2,.,.,TRBJ2-7,CASSSVTGEQYF,TGTGCCAGCAGTAGTGTCACAGGGGAGCAGTACTTC
TRBV7-2,.,.,TRBJ1-1,CASSPQDGNTEAFF,TGTGCCAGCAGCCCCCAGGACGGGAACACTGAAGCTTTCTTT
TRBV2,TRBD1,.,TRBJ2-7,CASAGDRVYEQYF,TGTGCCAGCGCGGGGGACAGGGTTTACGAGCAGTACTTC
TRBV10-3,.,.,TRBJ2-1,CAISGLVGDNEQFF,TGTGCCATCAGTGGCCTAGTAGGGGACAATGAGCAGTTCTTC
TRBV11-2,.,.,TRBJ1-1,CASSNWAEAFF,TGTGCCAGCAGCAATTGGGCTGAAGCTTTCTTT
TRBV28,TRBD1,.,TRBJ1-3,CATSGGDYGNTIYF,TGTGCCACCTCAGGGGGCGATTATGGAAACACCATATATTTT
TRBV2,.,.,TRBJ1-1,CASSEWSLLGAFF,TGTGCCAGCAGTGAATGGTCTTTATTAGGAGCTTTCTTT
TRBV11-2,.,.,TRBJ2-7,CASSKGIYEQYF,TGTGCCAGCAGCAAGGGAATTTACGAGCAGTACTTC
TRBV27,.,once,TRBJ2-7,CASSPLGGAYEQYF,TGTGCCAGCAGCCCCCTCGGGGGCGCCTACGAGCAGTACTTC
TRBV30,TRBD1,.,TRBJ1-5,CAWSYGQGNQPQHF,TGTGCCTGGAGTTATGGACAGGGCAATCAGCCCCAGCATTTT
TRBV5-1,.,.,TRBJ1-2,CASRPGVNYGYTF,TGCGCCAGCCGACCGGGGGTTAACTATGGCTACACCTTC
TRBV7-8,TRBD2,.,TRBJ2-7,CASSFSGSTTYEQYF,TGTGCCAGCAGCTTTAGCGGGAGTACGACCTACGAGCAGTACTTC
TRBV5-6,TRBD1,.,TRBJ2-2,CASSSGTVLANTGELFF,TGTGCCAGCAGCTCCGGGACAGTGCTCGCGAACACCGGGGAGCTGTTTTTT
TRBV5-6,.,.,TRBJ1-2,CASSLAGNYGYTF,TGTGCCAGCAGCTTGGCGGGCAACTATGGCTACACCTTC
TRBV27,TRBD1,.,TRBJ1-2,CASSLGTGTVYGYTF,TGTGCCAGCAGTTTAGGGACCGGGACAGTCTATGGCTACACCTTC
TRBV5-1,.,.,TRBJ2-7,CASSLGAGYEQYF,TGCGCCAGCAGCCTAGGGGCGGGTTACGAGCAGTACTTC
TRBV9,.,.,TRBJ2-5,CASSVDDEETQYF,TGTGCCAGCAGCGTGGACGACGAAGAGACCCAGTACTTC
TRBV10-3,.,.,TRBJ2-5,CAIREPITGSGDQYF,TGTGCCATCAGAGAACCGATAACAGGGTCAGGGGACCAGTACTTC
TRBV4-1,.,.,TRBJ1-2,CASSQADEGYWEYGYTF,TGCGCCAGCAGCCAAGCAGATGAGGGCTACTGGGAATATGGCTACACCTTC
TRBV2,.,.,TRBJ2-2,CADMGGTGELFF,TGTGCCGACATGGGGGGCACCGGGGAGCTGTTTTTT
TRBV27,TRBD1,.,TRBJ2-7,CASRWTGGSYEQYF,TGTGCCAGCCGCTGGACAGGGGGCTCTTACGAGCAGTACTTC
TRBV11-2,.,.,TRBJ2-7,CASSMESSYEQYF,TGTGCCAGCAGCATGGAAAGCTCCTACGAGCAGTACTTC
TRBV9,.,.,TRBJ1-4,CASSVGGGTEKLFF,TGTGCCAGCAGCGTAGGCGGGGGGACTGAAAAACTGTTTTTT
TRBV30,TRBD1,.,TRBJ2-3,CAWNSGQARDTQYF,TGTGCCTGGAACTCGGGACAGGCCAGAGATACGCAGTATTTT
TRBV30,TRBD2,.,TRBJ2-5,CASEASGKETQYF,TGTGCCTCAGAGGCTAGCGGGAAAGAGACCCAGTACTTC
TRBV19,.,.,TRBJ1-1,CASSIGTTNTEAFF,TGTGCCAGTAGTATAGGGACAACGAACACTGAAGCTTTCTTT